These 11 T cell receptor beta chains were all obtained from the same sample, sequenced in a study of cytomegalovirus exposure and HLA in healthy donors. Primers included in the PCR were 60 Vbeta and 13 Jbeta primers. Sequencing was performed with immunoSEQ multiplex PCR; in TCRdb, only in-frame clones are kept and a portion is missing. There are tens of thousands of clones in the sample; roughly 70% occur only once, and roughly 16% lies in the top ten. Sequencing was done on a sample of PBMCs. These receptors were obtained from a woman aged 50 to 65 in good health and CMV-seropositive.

In nucleotides, the CDR3 is TGTGCCAGCAGTGAAGTTATAAGCGGACGGACCTACGAGCAGTACTTC. This encodes CASSEVISGRTYEQYF. The chain combines TRBV6-1 with TRBJ2-7; possibly TRBD2 for D (5 bases). The CDR3 is 16 residues long. V was cut by 1 base and J by 2 bases, with 15 bases left in between. Germline CDR1 and CDR2: MNHNS and SASEGT.

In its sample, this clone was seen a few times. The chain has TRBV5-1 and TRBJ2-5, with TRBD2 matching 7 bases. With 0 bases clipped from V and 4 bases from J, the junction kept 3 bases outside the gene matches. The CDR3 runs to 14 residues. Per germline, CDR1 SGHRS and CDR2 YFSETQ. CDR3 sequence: CASSLGGSLETQYF. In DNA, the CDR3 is TGCGCCAGCAGCTTGGGCGGGAGTTTAGAGACCCAGTACTTC.

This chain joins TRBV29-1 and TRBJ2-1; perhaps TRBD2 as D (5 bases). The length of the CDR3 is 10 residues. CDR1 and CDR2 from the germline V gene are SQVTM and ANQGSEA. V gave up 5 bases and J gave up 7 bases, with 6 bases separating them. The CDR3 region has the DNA TGCAGCGTTTGGAGGAATGAGCAGTTCTTC. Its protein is CSVWRNEQFF.

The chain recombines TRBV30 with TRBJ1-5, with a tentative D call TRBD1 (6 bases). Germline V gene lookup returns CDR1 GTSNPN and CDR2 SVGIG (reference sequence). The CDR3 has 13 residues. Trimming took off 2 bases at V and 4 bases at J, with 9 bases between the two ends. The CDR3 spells CAWSLQGNQPQHF. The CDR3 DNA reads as TGTGCCTGGAGTTTGCAGGGGAATCAGCCCCAGCATTTT.

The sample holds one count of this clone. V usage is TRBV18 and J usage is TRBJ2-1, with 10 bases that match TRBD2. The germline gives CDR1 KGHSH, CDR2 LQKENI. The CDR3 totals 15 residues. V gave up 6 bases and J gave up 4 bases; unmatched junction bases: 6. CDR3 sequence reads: CASSSTSGVYNEQFF. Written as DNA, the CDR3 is TGTGCCAGCTCGTCTACTAGCGGGGTATACAATGAGCAGTTCTTC.

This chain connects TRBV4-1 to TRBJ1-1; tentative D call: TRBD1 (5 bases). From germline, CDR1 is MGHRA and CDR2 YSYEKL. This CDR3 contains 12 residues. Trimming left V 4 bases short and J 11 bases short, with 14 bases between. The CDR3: CASSPPGTTAFF. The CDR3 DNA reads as TGCGCCAGCAGCCCTCCAGGGACTACGGCTTTCTTT.

The CDR3 reads CASSGRTNYGYTF. DNA of the CDR3: TGTGCCAGCAGTGGCAGGACTAACTATGGCTACACCTTC. The chain has TRBV2 and TRBJ1-2; D is uncertain. This CDR3 is 13 amino acids long. With 4 bases removed from V and 0 bases from J, the gap between germline ends came to 6 bases. The germline gives CDR1 SNHLY, CDR2 FYNNEI.

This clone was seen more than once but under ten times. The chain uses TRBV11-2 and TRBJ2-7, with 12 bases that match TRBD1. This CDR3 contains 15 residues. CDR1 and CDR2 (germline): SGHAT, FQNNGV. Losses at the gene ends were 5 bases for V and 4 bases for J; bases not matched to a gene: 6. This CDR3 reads CASSHPGQGAYEQYF. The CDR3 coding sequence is TGTGCCAGCAGCCACCCGGGACAGGGGGCTTACGAGCAGTACTTC.

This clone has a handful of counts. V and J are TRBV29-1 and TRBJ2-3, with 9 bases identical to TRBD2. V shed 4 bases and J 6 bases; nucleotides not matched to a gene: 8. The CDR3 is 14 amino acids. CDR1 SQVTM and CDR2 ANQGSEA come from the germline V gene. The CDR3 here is CSVVGGRGGDTQYF. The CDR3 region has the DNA TGCAGCGTTGTGGGCGGGAGGGGTGGCGATACGCAGTATTTT.

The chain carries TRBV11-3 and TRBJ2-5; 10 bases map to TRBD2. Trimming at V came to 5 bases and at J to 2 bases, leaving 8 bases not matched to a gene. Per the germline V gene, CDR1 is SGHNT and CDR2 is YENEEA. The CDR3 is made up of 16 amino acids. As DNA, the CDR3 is TGTGCCAGCAGCCCGAGGCGGACTAGCGGTCAAGAGACCCAGTACTTC. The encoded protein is CASSPRRTSGQETQYF.

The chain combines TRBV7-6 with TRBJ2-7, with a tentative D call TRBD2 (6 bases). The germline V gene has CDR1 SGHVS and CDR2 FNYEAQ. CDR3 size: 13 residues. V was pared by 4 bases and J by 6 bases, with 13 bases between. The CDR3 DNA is TGTGCCAGCAGCTCGGGACTGGGAGTCGAGCAGTACTTC. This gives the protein CASSSGLGVEQYF.